This paragraph reports one TCR beta chain. Antigen: not known. These data belong to a study of identical twins. Notes on the study in general: Within beta out-of-frame sequences, the excess sharing observed between twins was weaker.

The junction had 16 bases not matched to a gene; V was cut back by 6 bases and J by 6 bases. CDR1 is WSHSY, CDR2 SAAADI, per germline. The CDR3 has 18 amino acids. A universal primer site was created by template switching, with the cDNA bearing unique molecular identifiers. TCRdb re-derived calls from the 5' RACE reads in MiXCR, one entry per CDR3 protein. The sample contains fewer than 900,000 distinct CDR3 sequences, 18% of which appear only once. The same data also contributed to another study, on T cells expressing NK-cell markers. That investigation notes: The dominant NKG2C+ clonotypes represented about 1.0-7.0% of CD8+ T cells in several donors. It was still unclear whether expanded NKG2C+ T cell clones were HCMV specific.

This TCR derives from a young woman in good health. The chain carries TRBV10-2 and TRBJ2-1, with TRBD2 matching 11 bases. Specimen: PBMCs. Here the CDR3 DNA reads TGCGCCAGCAGCTCCGGTCCTTTACTAGCGGGAGTCGGCAATGAGCAGTTCTTC. The encoded protein is CASSSGPLLAGVGNEQFF.